This T cell receptor (beta chain) stems from a study of T cells in tuberculosis. Study in general: T cells were selected with CD1B tetramers loaded with glucose monomycolate.

Study results and caveats: Some low-affinity tetramer-binding T cells may be absent from this sample.

Clones were read by immunoSEQ multiplex PCR, and TCRdb kept only the in-frame ones, dropping some. This sample has roughly 60,000 clones, with 81% found just once. Thawed, overnight-rested PBMC were stained with GMM-loaded CD1B tetramer, viability dye and anti-CD3, then sorted. C32 glucose monomycolate from Rhodococcus equi was loaded onto the CD1B tetramers. Before cryopreservation, the sorted PBMC lost their CD14-expressing monocytes. Tetramer-negative cells, roughly 100,000 per donor, were also sorted. The CDR3 consists of 15 residues. With 6 bases removed from V and 0 bases from J, the gap between germline ends came to 14 bases. Germline loops: CDR1 SNHLY, CDR2 FYNNEI.

Sequenced sample: CD1b-GMM tetramer-negative cells sorted from PBMCs. The chain joins TRBV2 to TRBJ1-1; D possibly corresponds to TRBD1 (5 bases). The receptor was isolated from an adult woman with latent tuberculosis. The chain's CDR3 is CASSEIDSLNTEAFF. The CDR3 DNA reads as TGTGCCAGCAGCGAGATCGACAGCTTGAACACTGAAGCTTTCTTT.